The clone carrying this TCR beta chain was picked up a small number of times. The sample originates from a study of blood T cell repertoires in COVID-19. Study as a whole: Samples came from the United States, Italy and Spain, spanning acute and convalescent COVID-19. In each case, the material was cDNA or gDNA derived from T cells, B-cell-depleted T cells, or PBMCs.

Germline CDR1 SGHTA, CDR2 FQGNSA. This CDR3 region has 15 residues. Germline trimming cut 1 base from V and 6 bases from J; bases unmatched to any gene: 5. Methods used by the authors: Estimates of nucleated cell counts were drawn from the amplification of reference gene primers. Sequenced by immunoSEQ multiplex PCR; TCRdb stores in-frame clones only, minus some. That table is the source of V, J and clone size, and D and trimming were worked out from the DNA. The table includes tens of thousands of clones, 85% to 90% detected once. Sample: peripheral blood. The TCR originated in a woman of 80 years or more with active or convalescent COVID-19. This sequence joins TRBV7-2 and TRBJ1-5; TRBD1 matches 8 bases. The DNA for the CDR3 is TGTGCCAGCAGCTTAGGGGCAGGGGGCCGTCAGCCCCAGCATTTT. Translated: CASSLGAGGRQPQHF.